A single sample gave rise to the 15 T cell receptor beta chains below, sequenced in a study of shared clonotypes between healthy human individuals. Repertoires were generated with immunoSEQ multiplex PCR, while TCRdb's copy carries only in-frame clones and drops some. Here the sample spans around 1.6 million clones, 95% to 99% being singletons. Sequenced sample: naive CD4+ T cells sorted from blood. Subset given: CD45RA+ positively selected. These receptor sequences come from a man aged 30 to 39 in good health.

The DNA for the CDR3 is TGCAGTGCTAGTATTCGTCTAAACCTGTTCTTC. Protein: CSASIRLNLFF. The V gene is TRBV20-1, the J gene TRBJ2-1; no reliable D call. With 3 bases removed from V and 15 bases from J, the gap between germline ends came to 15 bases. The CDR3 loop spans 11 amino acids. Germline loops: CDR1 DFQATT, CDR2 SNEGSKA (reference sequence).

Comments on this clone: The same CDR3 also results from other DNA sequences found in this sample. The chain is built from TRBV7-8 and TRBJ1-1; no firm D call. Trimming pared 8 bases from V and 1 base from J, leaving 11 bases between. CDR1 is SGHVS and CDR2 is FQNEAQ in the germline V gene. CDR3 size: 13 residues. The CDR3 nucleotides read TGTGCCAGCTCGTTAGGGAAGAACACTGAAGCTTTCTTT. Residues: CASSLGKNTEAFF.

The chain couples TRBV7-2 to TRBJ1-2; perhaps TRBD1 as D (6 bases). This CDR3 region has 14 residues. Germline CDR1 SGHTA, CDR2 FQGNSA. V was cut by 4 bases and J by 4 bases, with 13 bases left in between. The CDR3 loop is CASSSGTPIYGYTF. The CDR3 coding sequence is TGTGCCAGCAGCTCTGGGACACCGATCTATGGCTACACCTTC.

The V call is TRBV6-1, the J call TRBJ2-7, with 8 positions matching TRBD1. The V segment lost 5 bases and the J segment 6 bases; nucleotides outside the gene matches: 0. This CDR3 spans 11 amino acids. Germline V gene lookup returns CDR1 MNHNS and CDR2 SASEGT. CDR3 nucleotide sequence: TGTGCCAGCAGTACAGGGGGCGAGCAGTACTTC. It codes for CASSTGGEQYF.

The rearrangement uses TRBV4-1 and TRBJ1-1; D uncertain. Trimming removed 2 bases from V and 1 base from J, with 11 bases in between. The CDR3 runs 15 residues. Germline-derived CDR1 and CDR2 are MGHRA and YSYEKL. This CDR3 is CASSQRTVRNTEAFF. In nucleotides, the CDR3 is TGCGCCAGCAGCCAAAGAACGGTTCGGAACACTGAAGCTTTCTTT.

The gene calls are TRBV6-4 and TRBJ1-5; TRBD1 might be the D (5 bases). V gave up 8 bases and J gave up 5 bases, with 16 bases separating them. CDR3 length: 14 residues. Germline assignment: CDR1 MRHNA and CDR2 SNTAGT. Here the CDR3 reads CASYLGRAHQPQHF. In DNA, the CDR3 is TGTGCCAGCTATCTAGGCAGGGCCCATCAGCCCCAGCATTTT.

CDR3 amino acids: CASSLAGINYNEQFF. The CDR3 bases are TGCGCCAGCAGCTTGGCAGGGATTAATTACAATGAGCAGTTCTTC. The chain couples TRBV5-1 to TRBJ2-1; D perhaps matches TRBD1 (5 bases). The CDR3 spans 15 residues. CDR1 is SGHRS, CDR2 YFSETQ, per germline. The V gene lost 0 bases and the J gene lost 4 bases, with 11 bases spanning the gap.

The J gene is TRBJ2-1, the V gene TRBV10-1; TRBD2 agrees at 8 bases. There are 16 residues in the CDR3. Germline V CDR1 and CDR2: WNHNN, SYGVQD (reference sequence). Trimming removed 3 bases from V and 5 bases from J; junction bases left unmatched: 9. This CDR3 reads CASSDRISGANNEQFF. The CDR3 DNA sequence: TGCGCCAGCAGTGACCGTATTAGCGGGGCCAACAATGAGCAGTTCTTC.

The J gene is TRBJ2-1, the V gene TRBV11-2; TRBD2 matches at 7 bases. V lost 1 base, J lost 9 bases, and 9 bases stayed unmatched. CDR3 size: 15 residues. Germline V gene lookup returns CDR1 SGHAT and CDR2 FQNNGV. Here the CDR3 DNA reads TGTGCCAGCAGCTTAGGACTAGCTCCTAGCATTGAGCAGTTCTTC. As protein: CASSLGLAPSIEQFF.

CDR3 sequence reads: CASRAGTAFNSNQPQHF. The DNA of the CDR3 is TGTGCCAGCAGGGCCGGGACAGCCTTTAATAGCAATCAGCCCCAGCATTTT. The V call is TRBV7-2, the J call TRBJ1-5, with 7 bases fitting TRBD1. The CDR3 has 17 amino acids. J gave up 0 bases and V 6 bases, and 11 bases lay outside the gene matches. Germline-derived CDR1 and CDR2 are SGHTA and FQGNSA.

The V call is TRBV4-1, the J call TRBJ2-7; D not resolved. V dropped 4 bases and J dropped 0 bases, with 13 bases sitting between them. Germline V gene lookup returns CDR1 MGHRA and CDR2 YSYEKL. The CDR3 is 15 residues long. The CDR3 DNA is TGCGCCAGCAGCCGTGGTACAGCCAGCTCCTACGAGCAGTACTTC. Protein sequence: CASSRGTASSYEQYF.

The chain joins TRBV5-1 to TRBJ2-7; 8 nucleotides agree with TRBD1. Losses at the gene ends were 4 bases for V and 6 bases for J; bases not matched to a gene: 12. The CDR3 length is 15 residues. Germline V gene sequence: CDR1 SGHRS, CDR2 YFSETQ. The DNA for the CDR3 is TGCGCCAGCAGCCTTAGACAGGGGTCAGGAGCCGAGCAGTACTTC. Translated: CASSLRQGSGAEQYF.

This chain uses TRBV19 with TRBJ2-5; D may correspond to TRBD1 or TRBD2 (7 bases each). The germline V and J ends were trimmed by 7 bases and 5 bases, with 17 bases remaining between them. Germline-derived CDR1 and CDR2 are LNHDA and SQIVND (reference sequence). The CDR3 has 14 amino acids. The CDR3 spells CASMRQGGSETQYF. In DNA, the CDR3 is TGTGCCAGTATGCGGCAGGGGGGGTCGGAGACCCAGTACTTC.

The gene calls are TRBV5-1 and TRBJ2-3, with D perhaps assigned TRBD1 or TRBD2 (7 bases each). The germline V gene has CDR1 SGHRS and CDR2 YFSETQ. The CDR3 length is 17 residues. Trimming cost V 4 bases and J 4 bases, with 22 bases left between them. The CDR3 is CASSPLGGTGGPDTQYF. CDR3 nucleotides: TGCGCCAGCAGCCCATTAGGGGGCACGGGGGGCCCAGATACGCAGTATTTT.

A remark on this clone: An end of the junction differs from the germline gene, which may be a read error. The J gene is TRBJ1-1, the V gene TRBV18; D is ambiguous. CDR1 KGHSH and CDR2 LQKENI come from the germline V gene. The CDR3 runs 11 residues. Here the CDR3 DNA reads TGTGCCACCTCAGGGAACACTGAAGCTTTCTTT. Translation: CATSGNTEAFF.